This entry concerns a single T cell receptor beta chain. Its antigen is currently unknown. This sample stems from a study of cytomegalovirus exposure and HLA in healthy donors. Study-wide results and limits: Beyond CMV serostatus, there was no information to go on about immune exposure.

The primer mix had 60 Vbeta and 13 Jbeta primers. The repertoire was sequenced with immunoSEQ multiplex PCR; TCRdb's copy has only in-frame clones and lacks some. The table shows over 100,000 clones, with 8.9% occurring only once. The CDR3 spans 15 residues. From germline, CDR1 is MNHNS and CDR2 SASEGT. Trimming pared 3 bases from V and 1 base from J, leaving 13 bases between. This TCR derives from a woman aged 40 to 55 in good health and CMV-seropositive. The sample was PBMCs. V usage is TRBV6-1 and J usage is TRBJ2-7, with D perhaps TRBD2 (6 bases). CDR3 residues: CASSEGGALSYEQYF. In DNA form, the CDR3 reads TGTGCCAGCAGTGAGGGAGGAGCCTTGTCCTACGAGCAGTACTTC.